This T cell receptor (beta chain) came from a study of cytomegalovirus exposure and HLA in healthy donors. Study details: The same platform was used for the 120 validation repertoires and the roughly 600 first-cohort repertoires, a later analysis reported. General study results and limits: The CMV antigen specificity of a few CMV-associated chains was confirmed through in vitro analysis.

This CDR3 region has 12 residues. The germline CDR1 and CDR2 sequences are SQVTM and ANQGSEA. V was cut by 1 base and J by 8 bases, with 11 bases left in between. Sequencing was performed with immunoSEQ multiplex PCR; in TCRdb, only in-frame clones are kept and a portion is missing. The sample carries approximately 200,000 clones, 70% to 85% recorded once. Among the roughly 120 subjects of the validation cohort, separate from the roughly 600-subject first cohort, were the donors. This clone appeared once. The antigen is unknown. The gene calls are TRBV29-1 and TRBJ1-2; D is ambiguous. This TCR was sampled from a woman in her twenties or thirties in good health and CMV-seropositive. Sample: PBMCs. CDR3 amino acids: CSVEGAAEGYTF. For the CDR3, the DNA is TGCAGCGTTGAAGGGGCAGCAGAAGGCTACACCTTC.